Presented here are 21 T cell receptor beta chains from one specimen sequenced in a study of CD8+ T cells in alopecia areata. Treatment of the sample: oral pan-JAK inhibitor, 5-10 mg twice daily. RNA extraction was followed by reverse transcription into cDNA, which acted as the sequencing template. This table comes from immunoSEQ multiplex PCR, and its TCRdb copy is limited to in-frame clones, with some not included. The table records fewer than 250,000 clones, 30% to 40% of them present only once. Sequences were derived from CD4+ T cells sorted from blood, sampled at week 34, from a patient treated with tofacitinib. These receptors were obtained from a human donor with alopecia areata.

The CDR3 here is CASSFNYENTEAFF. The CDR3 nucleotides are TGCGCCAGCAGCTTTAATTATGAGAACACTGAAGCTTTCTTT. The chain uses TRBV5-1 and TRBJ1-1; D not resolved. Trimming stripped 2 bases from V and 1 base from J, with 9 bases between. The CDR3 runs 14 residues. The germline V gene has CDR1 SGHRS and CDR2 YFSETQ.

The chain couples TRBV14 to TRBJ2-3; tentative D call: TRBD2 (5 bases). Trimming took off 4 bases at V and 0 bases at J, with 17 bases between the two ends. Germline V gene lookup returns CDR1 SGHDN and CDR2 FVKESK. The CDR3 totals 17 residues. CDR3 region: CASSPGPSRESTDTQYF. The CDR3 region has the DNA TGTGCCAGCAGCCCTGGACCTAGCAGAGAAAGCACAGATACGCAGTATTTT.

V gene TRBV5-1 combines with J gene TRBJ2-3; no firm D call. CDR1 SGHRS and CDR2 YFSETQ come from the germline V gene. Trimming stripped 6 bases from V and 0 bases from J, with 8 bases between. This CDR3 contains 13 residues. The CDR3 is CASMPGSTDTQYF. The CDR3 DNA sequence: TGCGCCAGCATGCCCGGGAGCACAGATACGCAGTATTTT.

The V call is TRBV5-1, the J call TRBJ1-2, with D maybe TRBD1 (6 bases). Germline V gene lookup returns CDR1 SGHRS and CDR2 YFSETQ. V was pared by 2 bases and J by 6 bases, with 14 bases between. The CDR3 totals 14 residues. CDR3 sequence reads: CASSFPGTSHGYTF. CDR3 nucleotide sequence: TGCGCCAGCAGCTTTCCCGGGACAAGCCATGGCTACACCTTC.

The chain links TRBV29-1 to TRBJ2-1; 13 nucleotides line up with TRBD2. This CDR3 spans 13 amino acids. Looked up from germline, CDR1 is SQVTM and CDR2 is ANQGSEA. The V gene end was trimmed by 7 bases and the J gene end by 16 bases; junction bases not matched to a gene: 13. Here the CDR3 DNA reads TGCAGCGCCCTAAGGACTAGCGGGAGAGATTCTTTCTTC. It codes for CSALRTSGRDSFF.

This clone has just a few counts. The chain links TRBV5-6 to TRBJ2-1; 8 bases agree with TRBD1. CDR1 SGHDT and CDR2 YYEEEE come from the germline V gene. The CDR3 totals 15 residues. With 2 bases clipped from V and 2 bases from J, the junction kept 3 bases outside the gene matches. The CDR3 nucleotides read TGTGCCAGCAGCTTTGGACAGGGAACCTACAATGAGCAGTTCTTC. It specifies CASSFGQGTYNEQFF. Complete variable domain (other parts from reference TRBV5-6 and TRBJ2-1): DAGVTQSPTHLIKTRGQQVTLRCSPKSGHDTVSWYQQALGQGPQFIFQYYEEEERQRGNFPDRFSGHQFPNYSSELNVNALLLGDSALYLCASSFGQGTYNEQFFGPGTRLTVL.

The gene calls are TRBV6-5 and TRBJ1-1, with TRBD1 matching over 7 bases. The J segment lost 0 bases and the V segment lost 6 bases, leaving 4 bases of the junction unmatched. Germline CDR1 MNHEY, CDR2 SVGAGI. The CDR3 spans 14 residues. CDR3 in amino acids: CASREQGMNTEAFF. In DNA, the CDR3 is TGTGCCAGCAGGGAACAGGGGATGAACACTGAAGCTTTCTTT.

The chain employs TRBV29-1 and TRBJ1-5, with D perhaps matching TRBD1 (5 bases). Trimming stripped 5 bases from V and 4 bases from J, with 12 bases between. CDR3 size: 13 residues. Germline CDR1 and CDR2: SQVTM and ANQGSEA. DNA of the CDR3: TGCAGCGTTCAGGCAGGGAGTAATCAGCCCCAGCATTTT. It is translated as CSVQAGSNQPQHF.

This sequence joins TRBV30 and TRBJ2-7; 7 positions agree with TRBD2. After removal of 5 bases from V and 4 bases from J, the junction contained 11 bases not matched to a gene. Per germline, CDR1 GTSNPN and CDR2 SVGIG (reference sequence). This CDR3 has 14 amino acids. CDR3: CAWGSLGGGYEQYF. The CDR3 bases are TGTGCCTGGGGCTCGTTGGGCGGGGGTTACGAGCAGTACTTC. Complete variable domain (other parts from reference TRBV30 and TRBJ2-7): SQTIHQWPATLVQPVGSPLSLECTVEGTSNPNLYWYRQAAGRGLQLLFYSVGIGQISSEVPQNLSASRPQDRQFILSSKKLLLSDSGFYLCAWGSLGGGYEQYFGPGTRLTVT.

The chain links TRBV11-1 to TRBJ2-5, with D perhaps TRBD1 (6 bases). The CDR3 has 14 amino acids. Germline lookup yields CDR1 SGHAT and CDR2 FQDESV (reference sequence). Between the trimmed V and J ends, which lost 5 bases and 4 bases, there was a span of 14 bases. DNA of the CDR3: TGTGCCAGCAGCCCCCCAGGGGCGAGAGAGACCCAGTACTTC. Its translation: CASSPPGARETQYF.

The chain recombines TRBV27 with TRBJ1-2, with a possible D match to TRBD1 (5 bases). The CDR3 spans 14 residues. Germline assignment: CDR1 MNHEY and CDR2 SMNVEV (reference sequence). The germline V and J ends were trimmed by 2 bases and 7 bases, with 14 bases remaining between them. CDR3 bases: TGTGCCAGCAGTTTAAAAGGGGAGTACTCTGGCTACACCTTC. Translation gives CASSLKGEYSGYTF.

The chain couples TRBV29-1 to TRBJ1-2; D unclear. This CDR3 has 13 amino acids. V was shortened by 4 bases and J by 5 bases, with 14 bases between the two germline ends. Germline V CDR1 and CDR2: SQVTM, ANQGSEA. CDR3 sequence reads: CSVGGVAAYGYTF. In DNA form, the CDR3 reads TGCAGCGTTGGCGGGGTCGCGGCTTATGGCTACACCTTC. The variable domain in full, completed from reference TRBV29-1 and TRBJ1-2, reads SAVISQKPSRDICQRGTSLTIQCQVDSQVTMMFWYRQQPGQSLTLIATANQGSEATYESGFVIDKFPISRPNLTFSTLTVSNMSPEDSSIYLCSVGGVAAYGYTFGSGTRLTVV.

The chain carries TRBV2 and TRBJ2-2; the match to TRBD1 covers 8 bases. V shed 8 bases, J shed 4 bases, and the junction held 9 bases outside the gene matches. CDR1 is SNHLY, CDR2 FYNNEI, per germline. The CDR3 covers 15 residues. The CDR3 nucleotides are TGTGCCAGCCTTAATCAGGGGGCAGGCACCGGGGAGCTGTTTTTT. It specifies CASLNQGAGTGELFF. Filled out from reference TRBV2 and TRBJ2-2, the complete variable domain reads EPEVTQTPSHQVTQMGQEVILRCVPISNHLYFYWYRQILGQKVEFLVSFYNNEISEKSEIFDDQFSVERPDGSNFTLKIRSTKLEDSAMYFCASLNQGAGTGELFFGEGSRLTVL.

The rearrangement links TRBV4-1 to TRBJ2-4, with 10 bases lining up with TRBD2. J lost 3 bases, V lost 0 bases, and 11 bases had no gene match. CDR1 MGHRA and CDR2 YSYEKL come from the germline V gene. CDR3 length: 19 residues. Here the CDR3 DNA reads TGCGCCAGCAGCCAAGAGACGTTAGGAGCGGGAGGGAACAAAAACATTCAGTACTTC. The encoded protein is CASSQETLGAGGNKNIQYF.

The chain is built from TRBV5-6 and TRBJ1-6; TRBD1 agrees at 9 bases. V was pared by 2 bases and J by 7 bases, with 4 bases of the junction left unmatched. Germline lookup yields CDR1 SGHDT and CDR2 YYEEEE. There are 15 residues in the CDR3. The CDR3 DNA is TGTGCCAGCAGCTTTAGGGGACAGGGCAATTCACCCCTCCACTTT. This encodes CASSFRGQGNSPLHF.

This clone was counted only a few times. The V call is TRBV27, the J call TRBJ2-7; D not resolved. Germline CDR1 reads MNHEY; CDR2 reads SMNVEV (reference sequence). This CDR3 comprises 12 residues. V was shortened by 6 bases and J by 1 base, with 7 bases between the two germline ends. The CDR3 sequence: CASRGRSYEQYF. DNA of the CDR3: TGTGCCAGCAGAGGCAGGTCCTACGAGCAGTACTTC.

This clone was seen many times. CDR3 region: CASAGGYEQYF. The CDR3 region has the DNA TGTGCCTCAGCGGGCGGCTACGAGCAGTACTTC. The gene calls are TRBV6-6 and TRBJ2-7; weak D call: TRBD2 (6 bases). Germline values: CDR1 MNHNY, CDR2 SVGAGI (reference sequence). V lost 11 bases and J lost 3, with 11 bases in between. The CDR3 length is 11 residues.

J is TRBJ2-1 and V is TRBV19; TRBD2 matches 13 bases. CDR3 length: 15 amino acids. Germline V gene data show CDR1 as LNHDA and CDR2 as SQIVND (reference sequence). The V gene end was trimmed by 6 bases and the J gene end by 10 bases; junction bases not matched to a gene: 9. Written as DNA, the CDR3 is TGTGCCAGTAGCAACAAACCGGGACTAGCGGGGGAGCAGTTCTTC. Translation gives CASSNKPGLAGEQFF.

This clone was picked up a small number of times. This chain connects TRBV7-2 to TRBJ2-1, with unresolved D. Germline CDR1 SGHTA, CDR2 FQGNSA. The ends were cut back, 1 base at V and 2 bases at J, with 3 bases in the middle. This CDR3 has 13 amino acids. CDR3 sequence: CASSLGPYNEQFF. Here the CDR3 DNA reads TGTGCCAGCAGCTTAGGCCCCTACAATGAGCAGTTCTTC.

This clone has only a few counts. The V and J genes are TRBV7-2 and TRBJ1-1; D perhaps matches TRBD1 (6 bases). Trimming took off 2 bases at V and 0 bases at J, with 13 bases between the two ends. CDR3 length: 16 amino acids. CDR1 is SGHTA and CDR2 is FQGNSA in the germline V gene. The CDR3 DNA sequence: TGTGCCAGCAGCTTAAACAGGGTTCGCATGAACACTGAAGCTTTCTTT. It encodes CASSLNRVRMNTEAFF.

The sample holds one count of this clone. This chain connects TRBV30 to TRBJ2-3; possible D gene TRBD2, 5 bases. Germline-derived CDR1 and CDR2 are GTSNPN and SVGIG (reference sequence). The CDR3 totals 17 residues. Trimming shortened V by 2 bases and J by 7 bases, and 25 bases separated the two germline ends. In DNA, the CDR3 is TGTGCCTGGAGTTTTTGGGTCGCGGGCCCCCTGGGGAATACGCAGTATTTT. Its protein product is CAWSFWVAGPLGNTQYF.